The 13 T cell receptor beta chains reported below all come from one sample, sequenced in a study of blood T cell repertoires in COVID-19. Sequenced by immunoSEQ multiplex PCR; TCRdb stores in-frame clones only, minus some. The sample contains more than 200,000 clones, about nine tenths of which appear only once. Sequenced sample: PBMCs or T cells enriched from blood (not recorded which). These TCRs come from a man aged 25 to 45 in a cohort exposed to, infected with or recovered from COVID-19 (not recorded which).

The chain has TRBV27 and TRBJ2-5, with TRBD1 matching 7 bases. CDR1 is MNHEY and CDR2 is SMNVEV in the germline V gene (reference sequence). With V trimmed by 5 bases and J by 5 bases, 5 bases remained unmatched. The CDR3 consists of 13 residues. CDR3 sequence (DNA): TGTGCCAGCAGTCCCCAGGGGGAGGAGACCCAGTACTTC. Translation: CASSPQGEETQYF.

The chain is built from TRBV4-2 and TRBJ2-1; the match to TRBD2 covers 12 bases. The germline gives CDR1 LGHNA, CDR2 YNFKEQ. This CDR3 has 17 residues. J lost 8 bases, V lost 0 bases, and 8 bases had no gene match. The CDR3 coding sequence is TGTGCCAGCAGCCAAGATGCGCTAGCGGGAGGGTTGGATGAGCAGTTCTTC. Translating gives CASSQDALAGGLDEQFF.

The rearrangement joins TRBV11-2 to TRBJ2-1; 10 bases are a match to TRBD2. CDR1 and CDR2 from the germline V gene are SGHAT and FQNNGV. The CDR3 runs to 16 residues. Trimming took 1 base from V and 8 from J; bases not matched to a gene: 8. CDR3 in amino acids: CASSLVVSGRYDEQFF. The CDR3 nucleotides are TGTGCCAGCAGCTTAGTTGTTAGCGGGAGGTACGATGAGCAGTTCTTC.

CDR3: CASSDLLAGQFF. CDR3 bases: TGTGCCAGTAGTGACCTCCTGGCAGGACAGTTCTTC. The chain has TRBV19 and TRBJ2-1; no clear D gene. The CDR3 is made up of 12 amino acids. V dropped 5 bases and J dropped 13 bases, with 15 bases sitting between them. CDR1 is LNHDA and CDR2 is SQIVND in the germline V gene (reference sequence). The full variable domain, rest sourced from reference TRBV19 and TRBJ2-1, is DGGITQSPKYLFRKEGQNVTLSCEQNLNHDAMYWYRQDPGQGLRLIYYSQIVNDFQKGDIAEGYSVSREKKESFPLTVTSAQKNPTAFYLCASSDLLAGQFFGPGTRLTVL.

This chain uses TRBV27 with TRBJ1-2, with D perhaps TRBD1 (6 bases). The germline V and J ends were trimmed by 5 bases and 2 bases, with 12 bases remaining between them. CDR1 MNHEY and CDR2 SMNVEV come from the germline V gene (reference sequence). The CDR3 has 14 residues. CDR3 sequence reads: CASSKRTVNYGYTF. The CDR3 DNA reads TGTGCCAGCAGTAAAAGGACAGTAAACTATGGCTACACCTTC.

This chain links TRBV5-5 with TRBJ2-3; D not certain. CDR3 length: 14 residues. V was shortened by 0 bases and J by 3 bases, with 8 bases between the two germline ends. The germline V gene has CDR1 SGHKS and CDR2 YYEKEE (reference sequence). The CDR3 is CASSLGRLTDTQYF. CDR3 nucleotides: TGTGCCAGCAGCTTGGGCCGACTGACAGATACGCAGTATTTT.

The rearrangement uses TRBV7-2 and TRBJ2-5; D possibly corresponds to TRBD2 (6 bases). V lost 4 bases and J lost 4, with 16 bases in between. The germline CDR1 and CDR2 sequences are SGHTA and FQGNSA. The CDR3 covers 15 residues. The CDR3 is CASSWFGGTGETQYF. In nucleotides, the CDR3 is TGTGCCAGCAGCTGGTTTGGGGGGACGGGAGAGACCCAGTACTTC.

The chain carries TRBV20-1 and TRBJ2-1; tentatively, D is TRBD2 (6 bases). CDR3 size: 11 residues. Germline assignment: CDR1 DFQATT and CDR2 SNEGSKA (reference sequence). The CDR3 protein is CSPSEDNEQFF. The CDR3, as DNA: TGCAGCCCTAGCGAGGACAATGAGCAGTTCTTC.

This clone showed up just once. The chain couples TRBV5-1 to TRBJ2-7, with D unclear. The CDR3 runs 13 residues. Trimming pared 6 bases from V and 1 base from J, leaving 11 bases between. Germline V CDR1 and CDR2: SGHRS, YFSETQ. As DNA, the CDR3 is TGCGCCAGCAAGGTCGCCGGGTCCTACGAGCAGTACTTC. Translating gives CASKVAGSYEQYF.

The chain links TRBV4-3 to TRBJ1-5; D ambiguous. The V end lost 0 bases, the J end lost 6 bases, and 12 bases lay between the germline ends. Germline V gene lookup returns CDR1 LGHNA and CDR2 YSLEER. The length of the CDR3 is 15 residues. CDR3 nucleotide sequence: TGCGCCAGCAGCCAAGATGCGGGGTTTAGTCAGCCCCAGCATTTT. Protein: CASSQDAGFSQPQHF.

The chain links TRBV4-3 to TRBJ1-2; 7 bases match TRBD1. This CDR3 region has 18 residues. The V segment lost 4 bases and the J segment 4 bases; nucleotides outside the gene matches: 18. CDR1 LGHNA and CDR2 YSLEER come from the germline V gene. Here the CDR3 reads CASSRETGGRGSSYGYTF. In DNA, the CDR3 is TGCGCCAGCAGCCGCGAAACGGGCGGCAGGGGGTCTTCCTATGGCTACACCTTC.

The chain couples TRBV19 to TRBJ1-5; D gene unclear. V lost 1 base, J lost 1 base, and 17 bases lay in between. This CDR3 has 18 residues. Germline CDR1 LNHDA, CDR2 SQIVND (reference sequence). In nucleotides, the CDR3 is TGTGCCAGTAGTATAGCCGGGTTCGCCCGTATGAGCAATCAGCCCCAGCATTTT. Its translation: CASSIAGFARMSNQPQHF.

V usage is TRBV19 and J usage is TRBJ1-3; D not resolved. CDR1 LNHDA and CDR2 SQIVND come from the germline V gene (reference sequence). Trimming pared 1 base from V and 0 bases from J, leaving 7 bases between. The CDR3 runs 15 residues. The CDR3 DNA reads as TGTGCCAGTAGTATAGGTCCCAGCTCTGGAAACACCATATATTTT. Its protein product is CASSIGPSSGNTIYF.